The 17 T cell receptor beta chains below all came from one sample that was sequenced in a study of Graves' ophthalmopathy and Graves' hyperthyroidism. TCR beta CDR3 regions were amplified from RNA transcripts. The first round was an RT-PCR with HTBI primers, and the second round was a multiplex PCR. TCRdb fed the multiplex PCR reads into MiXCR, producing one record per CDR3 protein. The repertoire has roughly 230,000 distinct CDR3 sequences, about 22% of them found once; the top ten carry more than 35%. Sequencing was done on a sample of peripheral blood. The receptors stem from a woman in her 50s with Graves' ophthalmopathy.

In its sample, this clonotype was seen many times. This chain uses TRBV12-3 or TRBV12-4 with TRBJ2-5; 11 bases align to TRBD2. Trimming at V came to 5 bases and at J to 5 bases, leaving 13 bases not matched to a gene. This CDR3 region has 17 residues. The CDR3 here is CASSAPGLAGGGETQYF. The DNA of the CDR3 is TGTGCCAGCAGTGCTCCGGGGCTAGCGGGAGGTGGGGAGACCCAGTACTTC.

The chain is built from TRBV12-3 or TRBV12-4 and TRBJ2-2; no reliable D call. V dropped 3 bases and J dropped 0 bases, with 5 bases sitting between them. There are 14 residues in the CDR3. The CDR3 region is CASSFETNTGELFF. As DNA, the CDR3 is TGTGCCAGCAGTTTCGAGACGAACACCGGGGAGCTGTTTTTT.

This clonotype showed up just once. A read error may be the cause here, since a much bigger clone is one base away. The missing conserved phenylalanine or tryptophan at the end of this CDR3 makes a read error likely. CDR3 sequence (DNA): TGCGCCAGCAGCCAAGATATGGCGGGAGGGAAGGCCGGGGAGCTGTTTCTT. It codes for CASSQDMAGGKAGELFL. The V and J genes are TRBV4-1 and TRBJ2-2, with 9 bases matching TRBD2. V lost 0 bases and J lost 6; bases outside the gene matches: 8. The germline CDR1 and CDR2 sequences are MGHRA and YSYEKL. The CDR3 is 17 amino acids.

This clonotype was counted a few times. The chain is built from TRBV3-1 and TRBJ1-5; tentative D call: TRBD1 (6 bases). Looked up from germline, CDR1 is LGHDT and CDR2 is YNNKEL (reference sequence). The CDR3 contains 17 residues. With 1 base removed from V and 2 bases from J, the gap between germline ends came to 15 bases. The chain's CDR3 is CASSQGTVMSGNQPQHF. The DNA of the CDR3 is TGTGCCAGCAGCCAAGGGACAGTAATGAGTGGCAATCAGCCCCAGCATTTT.

This clonotype has at least ten counts. V gene TRBV29-1 combines with J gene TRBJ2-6, with a possible D match to TRBD1 (6 bases). The CDR3 covers 17 residues. Germline lookup yields CDR1 SQVTM and CDR2 ANQGSEA. With 3 bases removed from V and 0 bases from J, the gap between germline ends came to 15 bases. CDR3 nucleotide sequence: TGCAGCGTTGACGATACCAGGGGATTCTCTGGGGCCAACGTCCTGACTTTC. Translating gives CSVDDTRGFSGANVLTF.

The table lists this clonotype with many counts. V usage is TRBV28 and J usage is TRBJ1-5; D not resolved. The CDR3 length is 16 residues. Germline-derived CDR1 and CDR2 are MDHEN and SYDVKM. Trimming stripped 2 bases from V and 2 bases from J, with 13 bases between. For the CDR3, the DNA is TGTGCCAGCAGTTTAGAAGGCCCTGGGGGCAATCAGCCCCAGCATTTT. It is translated as CASSLEGPGGNQPQHF.

This clonotype was seen ten or more times. J is TRBJ2-7 and V is TRBV27; D tentatively reads TRBD1 or TRBD2 (5 bases each). The CDR3 length is 13 residues. V lost 3 bases and J lost 6, with 12 bases in between. Germline V CDR1 and CDR2: MNHEY, SMNVEV (reference sequence). The DNA for the CDR3 is TGTGCCAGCAGTTTTGCACAGGCGGGCGAGCAGTACTTC. It specifies CASSFAQAGEQYF.

This clonotype was recorded at least ten times. The CDR3 sequence: CASSLGGGSPLHF. In DNA, the CDR3 is TGTGCCAGCAGTTTAGGCGGGGGTTCACCCCTCCACTTT. The chain employs TRBV27 and TRBJ1-6, with TRBD1 as a possible D gene (5 bases). This CDR3 contains 13 residues. The V gene lost 2 bases and the J gene lost 9 bases, with 8 bases spanning the gap. Per the germline V gene, CDR1 is MNHEY and CDR2 is SMNVEV (reference sequence).

The chain is built from TRBV6-1 and TRBJ2-4; possible D gene TRBD2, 7 bases. Per the germline V gene, CDR1 is MNHNS and CDR2 is SASEGT. Trimming pared 2 bases from V and 2 bases from J, leaving 10 bases between. The CDR3 contains 15 residues. CDR3 region: CASSETGGPKNIQYF. The CDR3 region has the DNA TGTGCCAGCAGTGAAACCGGGGGGCCCAAAAACATTCAGTACTTC.

As to this clonotype: With a much larger clone just one base away, this may be a read error. The V gene is TRBV6-1, the J gene TRBJ2-5, with 7 bases lining up with TRBD1. CDR3 length: 13 residues. V was clipped by 6 bases and J by 0 bases; unmatched bases: 1. Per germline, CDR1 MNHNS and CDR2 SASEGT. The CDR3 is CASSRGYQETQYF. Written as DNA, the CDR3 is TGTGCCAGCAGCAGGGGGTACCAAGAGACCCAGTACTTC.

This clonotype was observed at least ten times. The gene calls are TRBV19 and TRBJ2-7; 8 bases map to TRBD1. Germline CDR1 reads LNHDA; CDR2 reads SQIVND (reference sequence). This CDR3 contains 14 residues. V gave up 6 bases and J gave up 1 base; unmatched junction bases: 5. The chain's CDR3 is CASSRRTGSYEQYF. The CDR3 coding sequence is TGTGCCAGTAGCAGAAGGACAGGGTCCTACGAGCAGTACTTC.

This clonotype was recorded many times. The chain carries TRBV4-2 and TRBJ2-7; 11 bases line up with TRBD1. With 4 bases clipped from V and 3 bases from J, the junction kept 14 bases outside the gene matches. This CDR3 is 18 amino acids long. Germline loops: CDR1 LGHNA, CDR2 YNFKEQ. The CDR3 sequence: CASSRQETGQGEFYEQYF. Here the CDR3 DNA reads TGTGCCAGCAGCCGACAAGAAACGGGACAGGGGGAATTCTACGAGCAGTACTTC.

Regarding this clonotype: Since a much larger clone is just one base distant, this may be a read error. The chain uses TRBV30 and TRBJ1-1; perhaps TRBD1 as D (6 bases). This CDR3 has 14 residues. Germline V CDR1 and CDR2: GTSNPN, SVGIG (reference sequence). This chain's CDR3 is CTWSVQGGGTEAFF. CDR3 sequence (DNA): TGTACCTGGAGTGTACAAGGGGGTGGGACTGAAGCTTTCTTT.

This clonotype has ten or more counts. The chain has TRBV14 and TRBJ1-5; D perhaps matches TRBD1 (5 bases). V was pared by 4 bases and J by 5 bases, with 9 bases between. Germline values: CDR1 SGHDN, CDR2 FVKESK. This CDR3 is built from 13 residues. Written as DNA, the CDR3 is TGTGCCAGCAGCCGAAGCAGGGATCAGCCCCAGCATTTT. It specifies CASSRSRDQPQHF.

Turning to this clonotype: This may stem from a read error, because a much larger clone lies one nucleotide away. This rearrangement joins TRBV12-3 or TRBV12-4 to TRBJ1-5, with D maybe TRBD1 (5 bases). The germline V and J ends were trimmed by 5 bases and 2 bases, with 16 bases remaining between them. The CDR3 loop spans 16 amino acids. CDR3 bases: TGTGCCAGCAGTGAAGCGACAGCGGGTGGCAATCAGCCCCAGCATTTT. The encoded protein is CASSEATAGGNQPQHF.

The chain recombines TRBV5-1 with TRBJ1-1; D gene unclear. V lost 6 bases and J lost 1, with 16 bases in between. Germline V lookup: CDR1 SGHRS, CDR2 YFSETQ. CDR3 size: 15 residues. CDR3 DNA: TGCGCCAGCAACGGAGGGAACACCTGGAACACTGAAGCTTTCTTT. Translation gives CASNGGNTWNTEAFF.

This clonotype was found many times. The chain carries TRBV20-1 and TRBJ1-6; no clear D. Germline loops: CDR1 DFQATT, CDR2 SNEGSKA (reference sequence). CDR3 length equals 16 residues. V was trimmed by 3 bases and J by 3 bases, leaving 15 bases between them. CDR3 bases: TGCAGTGCTAGGGGCGGTGATCGGGGCTATAATTCACCCCTCCACTTT. Its translation is CSARGGDRGYNSPLHF.